This is a list of T cell receptor beta chains from one sample in a study of blood T cell repertoires in COVID-19. Assay used: immunoSEQ multiplex PCR; TCRdb lists only in-frame clones, some missing. The sample includes 250,000 to 350,000 clones, more than 75% seen only once; the top ten take around 4%. Sequenced sample: peripheral blood. The source of these receptors is a woman aged 50 to 65 with active or convalescent COVID-19. Both conserved end residues are part of each CDR3. Each record gives: J gene, D gene, clone size, V gene, CDR3 DNA, CDR3 protein. The D gene is left open where the match is weak. The listing skips clone size in some rows; elsewhere it reads once, few, many or a size class.

TRBJ2-5 NA once TRBV18 TGTGCCAGCTCACCATTGTCTCCAGGTCACTTGGCAGAGACCCAGTACTTC CASSPLSPGHLAETQYF
TRBJ2-1 NA NA TRBV21-1 TGTGCCAGCAGCAAGGACAGGGAGGCATTGGGATACAATGAGCAGTTCTTC CASSKDREALGYNEQFF
TRBJ2-2 NA NA TRBV5-1 TGCGCCAGCAGCTTGTTCATCGGGGGGAACACCGGGGAGCTGTTTTTT CASSLFIGGNTGELFF
TRBJ2-7 TRBD1 NA TRBV30 TGTGCCTGGGGGGACAGCTCAATCTCCTACGAGCAGTACTTC CAWGDSSISYEQYF
TRBJ1-1 NA NA TRBV3-1/TRBV3-2 TGTGCCAGCAGCCTCTACCCGAGGAACACTGAAGCTTTCTTT CASSLYPRNTEAFF
TRBJ1-5 NA once TRBV28 TGTGCCAGCAGCCCCAATAGCCTCAAACAGCCCCAGCATTTT CASSPNSLKQPQHF
TRBJ2-1 NA NA TRBV10-3 TGTGCCTCAGGGAATAGCAATGAGCAGTTCTTC CASGNSNEQFF
TRBJ1-2 NA NA TRBV5-8 TGTGCCAGCAGCTTGGCCCAAAACTATGGCTACACCTTC CASSLAQNYGYTF
TRBJ2-7 TRBD1 NA TRBV7-2 TGTGCCAGCAGCATCGGGACAGGGCTCTACGAGCAGTACTTC CASSIGTGLYEQYF
TRBJ1-5 TRBD1 NA TRBV7-9 TGTGCCAGCAGCTTAGACACAACAGGGGGTATGTTAAATCAGCCCCAGCATTTT CASSLDTTGGMLNQPQHF
TRBJ1-5 NA once TRBV27 TGTGCCAGCAGTTCCCGGACAGAGTTAAGGAGCAATCAGCCCCAGCATTTT CASSSRTELRSNQPQHF
TRBJ2-7 TRBD1 once TRBV12-3/TRBV12-4 TGTGCCAGCAGCACGATACAGGGGGCCGAGCAGTACTTC CASSTIQGAEQYF
TRBJ2-7 NA NA TRBV11-1 TGTGCCAGCAGCTTAGCACAGGGCATCTACGAGCAGTACTTC CASSLAQGIYEQYF
TRBJ2-2 TRBD2 NA TRBV28 TGTGCCAGCAGTTTGGGGTTCGGATCGGGGGGAACGAACACCGGGGAGCTGTTTTTT CASSLGFGSGGTNTGELFF
TRBJ2-5 TRBD2 NA TRBV5-1 TGCGCCAGCAGCCGCGGGACTAGCGGGGGGCCGGAGACCCAGTACTTC CASSRGTSGGPETQYF
TRBJ2-6 NA NA TRBV27 TGTGCCAGCAGTACAACCTCTGGGGCCAACGTCCTGACTTTC CASSTTSGANVLTF
TRBJ1-1 NA NA TRBV7-9 TGTGCCAGCAGCTTACTAAAACAGTTAAACACTGAAGCTTTCTTT CASSLLKQLNTEAFF